This T cell receptor (beta chain) was sequenced for a study of T cell responses to AZD1222 COVID-19 vaccine. Whole-study results and caveats: Two AZD1222 administrations were followed by greater Spike-specific TCR breadth and depth.

Concerning this clone: As yet, its antigen is unknown.

Trimming shortened V by 3 bases and J by 9 bases, and 6 bases separated the two germline ends. The CDR3 has 12 amino acids. Assay: immunoSEQ multiplex PCR; the TCRdb copy retains only in-frame clones and omits some. The sample yields about 120,000 clones, around 87% seen once. The clonotype originates from an adult in good health. The chain couples TRBV12-3 or TRBV12-4 to TRBJ1-6; no firm D call. The input for sequencing was peripheral blood, taken on day 0 of AZD1222 vaccination. The CDR3 here is CASSLLSSPLHF. The CDR3 nucleotides are TGTGCCAGCAGTTTGTTGTCTTCACCCCTCCACTTT.